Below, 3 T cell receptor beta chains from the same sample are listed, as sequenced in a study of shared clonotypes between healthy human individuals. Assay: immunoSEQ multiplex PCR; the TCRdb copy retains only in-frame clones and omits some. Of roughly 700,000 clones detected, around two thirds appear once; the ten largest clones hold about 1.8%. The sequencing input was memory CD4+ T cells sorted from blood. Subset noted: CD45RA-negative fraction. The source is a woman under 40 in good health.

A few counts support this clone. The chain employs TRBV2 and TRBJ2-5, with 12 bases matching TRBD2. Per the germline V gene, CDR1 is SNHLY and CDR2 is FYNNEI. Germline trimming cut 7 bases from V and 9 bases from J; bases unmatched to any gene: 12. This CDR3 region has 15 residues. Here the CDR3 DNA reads TGTGCCAGCAACCTACTAGCGGGAGGCCCCCAGGCCCAGTACTTC. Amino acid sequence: CASNLLAGGPQAQYF.

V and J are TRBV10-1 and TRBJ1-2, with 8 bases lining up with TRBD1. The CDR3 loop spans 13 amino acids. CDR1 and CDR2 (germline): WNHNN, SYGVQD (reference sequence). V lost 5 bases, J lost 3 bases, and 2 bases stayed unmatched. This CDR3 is CASSRGQDYGYTF. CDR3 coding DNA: TGCGCCAGCAGTAGGGGACAGGACTATGGCTACACCTTC.

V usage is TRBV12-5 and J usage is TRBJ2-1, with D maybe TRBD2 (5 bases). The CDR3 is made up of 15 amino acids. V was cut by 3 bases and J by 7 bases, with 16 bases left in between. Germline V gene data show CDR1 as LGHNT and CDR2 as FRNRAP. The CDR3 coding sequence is TGTGCTAGTGGTTTCGGGGTAGGCCCCTTGAATGAGCAGTTCTTC. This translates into CASGFGVGPLNEQFF.